One and the same sample provided the 2 T cell receptor beta chains below, sequenced in a study of T cell changes during pregnancy in multiple sclerosis. Method: immunoSEQ multiplex PCR; TCRdb's copy keeps in-frame clones and lacks some. Of about 75,000 clones listed, approximately 95% are singletons. Sequencing used CD4+ T cells from peripheral blood mononuclear cells, obtained after pregnancy. The receptors here all came from a female donor with multiple sclerosis, enrolled in a pregnancy study.

The J gene is TRBJ2-1, the V gene TRBV9; the match to TRBD2 covers 13 bases. From germline, CDR1 is SGDLS and CDR2 YYNGEE. Unmatched junction bases numbered 5, after V lost 2 bases and J lost 6 bases. This CDR3 contains 16 residues. CDR3 protein: CASSVQGLAGRNEQFF. The CDR3 bases are TGTGCCAGCAGCGTGCAGGGACTAGCGGGACGCAATGAGCAGTTCTTC.

The chain has TRBV7-2 and TRBJ2-7, with 10 bases matching TRBD2. Trimming at V came to 5 bases and at J to 0 bases, leaving 4 bases not matched to a gene. The V gene's germline CDR1 is SGHTA and CDR2 FQGNSA. This CDR3 region has 15 residues. The DNA for the CDR3 is TGTGCCAGCAGCGAAGGACTAGCGGCCTCCTACGAGCAGTACTTC. Protein sequence: CASSEGLAASYEQYF.